These 29 T cell receptor beta chains were all obtained from the same sample, sequenced in a study of vaccination and CD4 T cells after COVID-19. The assay that was used to sequence DNA from cultured CD4+ T cells was the Oncomine TCR Beta short-read assay. TCRdb called the PCR reads again in MiXCR, with one record for every CDR3 protein. The table shows about 24,000 distinct CDR3 sequences, with 42% occurring only once. Described time point: late sampling 161 to 241 days after vaccination in three convalescent patients. The treatment was: roughly 10-day PBMC culture with coronavirus spike peptide pools or control peptides (ViraFEST assay). Antigens for these TCRs are unknown. This material consisted of CD4+ T cells from blood, cultured in vitro, taken about 7 months after SARS-CoV-2 vaccination. The receptors originated from a human donor who had recovered from COVID-19.

This clonotype was recorded a few times. The CDR3 loop is CASSLVSGANYGYTF. CDR3 coding DNA: TGTGCCAGCAGCTTAGTCTCGGGGGCGAACTATGGCTACACCTTC. This chain links TRBV7-2 with TRBJ1-2, with D possibly TRBD1 on 6 matching bases. CDR1 is SGHTA, CDR2 FQGNSA, per germline. The CDR3 has 15 amino acids. Trimming took 1 base from V and 2 from J, leaving 11 bases between them. The full variable domain, its missing parts supplied by reference TRBV7-2 and TRBJ1-2, is GAGVSQSPSNKVTEKGKDVELRCDPISGHTALYWYRQSLGQGLEFLIYFQGNSAPDKSGLPSDRFSAERTGGSVSTLTIQRTQQEDSAVYLCASSLVSGANYGYTFGSGTRLTVV.

This clonotype came up a few times. The rearrangement uses TRBV6-1 and TRBJ2-3; weak D call: TRBD1 (6 bases). Germline assignment: CDR1 MNHNS and CDR2 SASEGT. V lost 4 bases and J 0 bases, leaving 11 bases between the germline ends. The CDR3 contains 15 residues. CDR3 protein: CASSGDRTSTDTQYF. The CDR3 DNA sequence: TGTGCCAGCAGTGGCGACAGGACAAGCACAGATACGCAGTATTTT.

The V gene is TRBV28, the J gene TRBJ2-7; 9 bases align to TRBD1. The CDR3 is made up of 13 amino acids. The germline gives CDR1 MDHEN, CDR2 SYDVKM. Trimming removed 6 bases from V and 4 bases from J; junction bases left unmatched: 4. This CDR3 reads CASSHDRGYEQYF. The CDR3 coding sequence is TGTGCCAGCAGCCATGACAGGGGGTACGAGCAGTACTTC.

This chain uses TRBV28 with TRBJ2-7; 12 nucleotides line up with TRBD2. Germline CDR1 and CDR2: MDHEN and SYDVKM. J was trimmed by 7 bases and V by 1 base; bases with no gene match: 5. The CDR3 loop spans 15 amino acids. In DNA form, the CDR3 reads TGTGCCAGCAGTTTATCGGCTAGCGGGAGGGATGAGCAGTACTTC. Its protein product is CASSLSASGRDEQYF.

This clonotype qualifies as medium-sized. The J gene is TRBJ1-2, the V gene TRBV20-1; 7 nucleotides agree with TRBD1. Unmatched junction bases numbered 6, after V lost 5 bases and J lost 6 bases. The CDR3 is made up of 12 amino acids. Looked up from germline, CDR1 is DFQATT and CDR2 is SNEGSKA (reference sequence). CDR3 nucleotide sequence: TGCAGTGCTGATAGACAGGGTGATGGCTACACCTTC. It translates to CSADRQGDGYTF.

The chain has TRBV18 and TRBJ2-7, with D maybe TRBD2 (6 bases). CDR1 is KGHSH, CDR2 LQKENI, per germline. This CDR3 spans 14 amino acids. V dropped 2 bases and J dropped 4 bases, with 12 bases sitting between them. In DNA, the CDR3 is TGTGCCAGCTCACCAAGGGACTTACCTTACGAGCAGTACTTC. Protein product: CASSPRDLPYEQYF.

The chain couples TRBV7-9 to TRBJ2-5; TRBD2 aligns across 7 bases. The junction had 9 bases not matched to a gene; V was cut back by 7 bases and J by 7 bases. The germline V gene has CDR1 SEHNR and CDR2 FQNEAQ (reference sequence). The CDR3 is 13 residues long. Here the CDR3 reads CASTQREGWTQYF. The CDR3 region has the DNA TGTGCCAGCACCCAGCGGGAAGGGTGGACCCAGTACTTC.

This sequence joins TRBV18 and TRBJ1-1; D is undetermined. Germline CDR1 KGHSH, CDR2 LQKENI. The CDR3 contains 13 residues. V dropped 2 bases and J dropped 1 base, with 5 bases sitting between them. CDR3 sequence (DNA): TGTGCCAGCTCACCATACCGGAACACTGAAGCTTTCTTT. Protein product: CASSPYRNTEAFF.

A remark on this clonotype: The CDR3 end shows no conserved phenylalanine or tryptophan, and so a read error is likely. The V and J genes are TRBV20-1 and TRBJ2-5; D ambiguous. Germline lookup yields CDR1 DFQATT and CDR2 SNEGSKA (reference sequence). Trimming removed 1 base at V and 7 bases at J, with 4 bases between. CDR3 size: 10 residues. The CDR3 DNA is TGCAGTGCTAGAGTTAGGACCCAGTACCTC. Amino acid sequence: CSARVRTQYL.

This clonotype came up a few times. CDR3 in amino acids: CASSSSQWPSTDTQYF. In DNA form, the CDR3 reads TGTGCCAGCAGCTCCTCACAGTGGCCTAGCACAGATACGCAGTATTTT. The chain joins TRBV7-9 to TRBJ2-3; D unresolved. Trimming cost V 4 bases and J 0 bases, with 14 bases left between them. CDR1 and CDR2 (germline): SEHNR, FQNEAQ (reference sequence). The length of the CDR3 is 16 residues.

The rearrangement links TRBV6-1 to TRBJ2-1, with 7 bases matching TRBD2. The CDR3 loop spans 16 amino acids. The ends lost 0 bases at V and 7 bases at J; junction bases unmatched: 9. Germline V gives CDR1 MNHNS, CDR2 SASEGT. This chain's CDR3 is CASSEAGGPGGNEQFF. CDR3 nucleotides: TGTGCCAGCAGTGAAGCTGGGGGACCGGGGGGTAATGAGCAGTTCTTC.

Notes on this clonotype: A much larger clone sits a single nucleotide away, making a read error possible. The genes are TRBV2 and TRBJ1-2, with D possibly being TRBD1 (5 bases). This CDR3 spans 11 amino acids. Germline V CDR1 and CDR2: SNHLY, FYNNEI. CDR3 coding DNA: TGTACCAGCAGTGGGACGCCCGGCTACACCTTC. It specifies CTSSGTPGYTF.

This clonotype was seen a few times. The chain uses TRBV5-4 and TRBJ2-5; TRBD2 matches 7 bases. Per germline, CDR1 SGHNT and CDR2 YYREEE (reference sequence). The CDR3 contains 14 residues. Trimming cost V 4 bases and J 5 bases; bases outside gene matches: 8. The CDR3: CASSPAGVGETQYF. CDR3 bases: TGTGCCAGCAGCCCGGCGGGGGTAGGGGAGACCCAGTACTTC.

V and J are TRBV6-5 and TRBJ2-3; tentatively, D is TRBD1 (5 bases). The CDR3 totals 15 residues. Trimming stripped 2 bases from V and 2 bases from J, with 11 bases between. The V gene's germline CDR1 is MNHEY and CDR2 SVGAGI. In DNA, the CDR3 is TGTGCCAGCAGTTACAAGGGGCTTGACACAGATACGCAGTATTTT. This translates into CASSYKGLDTDTQYF.

The V and J genes are TRBV12-3 or TRBV12-4 and TRBJ2-5; tentative D call: TRBD1 (6 bases). The V end was cut by 5 bases, the J end by 2 bases, with 9 bases between. The CDR3 is made up of 13 amino acids. The CDR3 spells CASSLGTQETQYF. DNA of the CDR3: TGTGCCAGCAGTCTTGGGACACAAGAGACCCAGTACTTC.

The chain employs TRBV6-4 and TRBJ1-5; TRBD1 might be the D (6 bases). With 2 bases removed from V and 0 bases from J, the gap between germline ends came to 17 bases. The germline V gene encodes CDR1 MRHNA and CDR2 SNTAGT. The CDR3 spans 18 residues. CDR3 sequence (DNA): TGTGCCAGCAGTGACCCCAGGGGAAGATCGGTTAGCAATCAGCCCCAGCATTTT. It codes for CASSDPRGRSVSNQPQHF.

The chain uses TRBV24-1 and TRBJ1-2, with unresolved D. Germline V gene lookup returns CDR1 KGHDR and CDR2 SFDVKD. The CDR3 covers 13 residues. The V gene lost 2 bases and the J gene lost 5 bases, with 8 bases spanning the gap. This chain's CDR3 is CATSDSESYGYTF. DNA of the CDR3: TGTGCCACCAGTGATTCGGAGTCGTATGGCTACACCTTC.

The sample holds one count of this clonotype. One end of the junction fails to match germline, which may point to a read error. The J gene is TRBJ2-2, the V gene TRBV7-2; TRBD2 matches at 9 bases. CDR1 and CDR2 from the germline V gene are SGHTA and FQGNSA. There are 16 residues in the CDR3. The CDR3 sequence is CASSSIAGVNTGEPFF. CDR3 nucleotide sequence: TGTGCCAGCAGCTCGATAGCGGGGGTGAACACCGGGGAGCCGTTTTTT.

DNA of the CDR3: TGTGCCAGCAGCTTGGACCCGGCAGGGTACTACGAGCAGTACTTC. Translating it yields CASSLDPAGYYEQYF. The chain employs TRBV7-3 and TRBJ2-7, with a tentative D call TRBD1 (5 bases). CDR3 length equals 15 residues. Germline V lookup: CDR1 SGHTA, CDR2 FQGTGA. V was cut by 3 bases and J by 3 bases, with 15 bases left in between.

The table lists this clonotype with a few counts. V usage is TRBV28 and J usage is TRBJ2-3; 10 bases map to TRBD2. This CDR3 has 17 amino acids. The V gene's germline CDR1 is MDHEN and CDR2 SYDVKM. The V gene end was trimmed by 5 bases and the J gene end by 4 bases; junction bases not matched to a gene: 12. The CDR3 spells CASSPWLSGRAPDTQYF. The CDR3 DNA reads TGTGCCAGCAGTCCCTGGTTGAGCGGGAGGGCCCCAGATACGCAGTATTTT.

The CDR3 DNA follows: TGTGCCAGCAGCCGAGGGGGTACCGGGGAGCTGTTTTTT. This translates into CASSRGGTGELFF. V is TRBV6-1 and J is TRBJ2-2; D is perhaps TRBD1 (6 bases). The V end lost 6 bases, the J end lost 5 bases, and 10 bases lay between the germline ends. CDR3 length equals 13 residues. Germline V gene sequence: CDR1 MNHNS, CDR2 SASEGT.

The chain carries TRBV2 and TRBJ2-7; D gene unclear. CDR1 and CDR2 (germline): SNHLY, FYNNEI. There are 12 residues in the CDR3. Trimming stripped 7 bases from V and 2 bases from J, with 9 bases between. CDR3 sequence (DNA): TGTGCCAGCAATGCCATCCCCTACGAGCAGTACTTC. Its protein is CASNAIPYEQYF.

The chain employs TRBV29-1 and TRBJ1-1, with D maybe TRBD1 (5 bases). Trimming took off 6 bases at V and 6 bases at J, with 11 bases between the two ends. The CDR3 totals 11 residues. Germline V CDR1 and CDR2: SQVTM, ANQGSEA. The CDR3 is CSVQDSPEAFF. For the CDR3, the DNA is TGCAGCGTCCAAGACAGTCCTGAAGCTTTCTTT.

This clonotype was seen a few times. This chain connects TRBV7-3 to TRBJ1-2, with D tentatively TRBD1 (5 bases). CDR1 and CDR2 (germline): SGHTA, FQGTGA. CDR3 length equals 14 residues. V lost 1 base and J 3 bases, leaving 9 bases between the germline ends. The chain's CDR3 is CASSLNAGYYGYTF. DNA of the CDR3: TGTGCCAGCAGCTTAAACGCAGGGTACTATGGCTACACCTTC. Full variable domain (remainder filled in from reference TRBV7-3 and TRBJ1-2): GAGVSQTPSNKVTEKGKYVELRCDPISGHTALYWYRQSLGQGPEFLIYFQGTGAADDSGLPNDRFFAVRPEGSVSTLKIQRTERGDSAVYLCASSLNAGYYGYTFGSGTRLTVV.

The V call is TRBV7-9, the J call TRBJ2-1; 7 bases line up with TRBD1. CDR1 is SEHNR, CDR2 FQNEAQ, per germline (reference sequence). With 3 bases clipped from V and 10 bases from J, the junction kept 9 bases outside the gene matches. The CDR3 is 14 amino acids. The CDR3 here is CASSFSTGFKEQFF. The DNA of the CDR3 is TGTGCCAGCAGCTTCTCGACAGGGTTTAAGGAGCAGTTCTTC.

This clonotype was seen a few times. V is TRBV6-1 and J is TRBJ2-7; D is unclear. CDR1 and CDR2 from the germline V gene are MNHNS and SASEGT. The CDR3 has 13 amino acids. Trimming left V 6 bases short and J 7 bases short, with 16 bases between. DNA for the CDR3: TGTGCCAGCAGCAGTCTAACCGTGGGGGAGCAGTACTTC. The encoded protein is CASSSLTVGEQYF.

DNA for the CDR3: TGTGCCAGCAGCCGACTGACAGTTGGCCGATCCGGGGAGCTGTTTTTT. Residues: CASSRLTVGRSGELFF. The rearrangement uses TRBV4-2 and TRBJ2-2, with a weak D call TRBD1 (5 bases). Between the trimmed V and J ends, which lost 4 bases and 6 bases, there was a span of 18 bases. Germline loops: CDR1 LGHNA, CDR2 YNFKEQ. The CDR3 runs to 16 residues.

The chain has TRBV15 and TRBJ1-5; D is ambiguous. The V gene lost 1 base and the J gene lost 5 bases, with 6 bases spanning the gap. Germline CDR1 reads LNHNV; CDR2 reads YYDKDF (reference sequence). This CDR3 contains 13 residues. As DNA, the CDR3 is TGTGCCACCAGCAGAGCGATGGATCAGCCCCAGCATTTT. Amino acid sequence: CATSRAMDQPQHF.

The chain links TRBV7-2 to TRBJ2-3; 7 nucleotides match TRBD1. V lost 4 bases to trimming and J lost 6 bases; unmatched junction nucleotides: 10. This CDR3 region has 15 residues. CDR1 SGHTA and CDR2 FQGNSA come from the germline V gene. The CDR3 DNA reads TGTGCCAGCAGCTACACACTCGGGACAGCCGATACGCAGTATTTT. Protein: CASSYTLGTADTQYF.